These 6 T cell receptor beta chains originate from one sample sequenced in a study of early T cells in non-severe SARS-CoV-2 infection. TCRdb passed the 5' RACE reads through MiXCR, listing each CDR3 protein once. The sample gives some 71,000 distinct CDR3 sequences, roughly an eighth of which show up once; roughly 13% is in the top ten. What was sequenced was whole blood. These receptors were obtained from an adult who was a healthcare worker with PCR-confirmed SARS-CoV-2 infection or an uninfected control (not recorded which).

This clonotype was found once. This chain links TRBV7-2 with TRBJ2-3; D is perhaps TRBD2 (6 bases). Germline-derived CDR1 and CDR2 are SGHTA and FQGNSA. The CDR3 has 15 residues. Trimming pared 3 bases from V and 5 bases from J, leaving 15 bases between. CDR3 DNA: TGTGCCAGCAGCTTTCTAGGAGGGTTCGGAGATACGCAGTATTTT. Translated: CASSFLGGFGDTQYF.

V and J are TRBV28 and TRBJ2-7; a weak D match, TRBD1 (5 bases). Trimming removed 5 bases at V and 4 bases at J, with 12 bases between. This CDR3 contains 13 residues. Germline CDR1 MDHEN, CDR2 SYDVKM. CDR3 region: CASSPDSRYEQYF. The DNA for the CDR3 is TGTGCCAGCAGTCCCGACAGCCGATACGAGCAGTACTTC.

This clonotype was counted ten times or more. The chain has TRBV20-1 and TRBJ2-5; D is possibly TRBD2 (7 bases). Trimming cost V 5 bases and J 2 bases, with 24 bases left between them. Germline V gene data show CDR1 as DFQATT and CDR2 as SNEGSKA (reference sequence). This CDR3 is 17 amino acids long. CDR3 loop: CSARSGAARGPQETQYF. The CDR3 DNA reads TGCAGTGCTCGAAGCGGGGCAGCCCGGGGGCCGCAAGAGACCCAGTACTTC.

This clonotype occurred a few times. The gene calls are TRBV2 and TRBJ1-5; possibly TRBD1 for D (6 bases). V lost 7 bases, J lost 7 bases, and 17 bases lay in between. Germline V gene data show CDR1 as SNHLY and CDR2 as FYNNEI. The CDR3 is 14 residues long. As DNA, the CDR3 is TGTGCCAGCACGTCGGACAGAGGAGGCCAGCCCCAGCATTTT. Its protein product is CASTSDRGGQPQHF.

This chain links TRBV5-1 with TRBJ2-7; D is unresolved. This CDR3 contains 13 residues. Germline V gene data show CDR1 as SGHRS and CDR2 as YFSETQ. Trimming cost V 4 bases and J 3 bases, with 11 bases left between them. The CDR3 nucleotides read TGCGCCAGCAGCCCGCCCTCCTACTACGAGCAGTACTTC. Translated: CASSPPSYYEQYF.

This clonotype came up many times. The rearrangement uses TRBV20-1 and TRBJ2-3; weak D call: TRBD2 (6 bases). The CDR3 extends over 19 amino acids. Trimming took 0 bases from V and 0 from J, leaving 22 bases between them. Germline CDR1 and CDR2: DFQATT and SNEGSKA (reference sequence). CDR3 in amino acids: CSARDRRGWNGGSTDTQYF. DNA of the CDR3: TGCAGTGCTAGAGATCGCCGGGGATGGAACGGAGGGAGCACAGATACGCAGTATTTT.